The 26 T cell receptor beta chains in this list originate from one sample, sequenced in a study of blood T cell repertoires in COVID-19. The protocol was immunoSEQ multiplex PCR, while the TCRdb copy is restricted to in-frame clones and leaves out a portion. The sample lists 250,000 to 350,000 clones, nearly 90% occurring once. The sequenced material came from PBMCs or T cells enriched from blood (not recorded which). The receptors were gathered from a young woman who had recovered from COVID-19.

The rearrangement uses TRBV6-5 and TRBJ2-3; 7 positions agree with TRBD2. The CDR3 totals 15 residues. Per the germline V gene, CDR1 is MNHEY and CDR2 is SVGAGI. Trimming at V came to 3 bases and at J to 4 bases, leaving 7 bases not matched to a gene. CDR3 in DNA: TGTGCCAGCAGTTATCTGGCAGGGAGGGCAGATACGCAGTATTTT. Translating gives CASSYLAGRADTQYF.

The chain uses TRBV14 and TRBJ2-3; D uncertain. The CDR3 extends over 13 amino acids. Germline-derived CDR1 and CDR2 are SGHDN and FVKESK. V was cut by 4 bases and J by 3 bases, with 8 bases left in between. The CDR3 is CASSLVPTDTQYF. In nucleotides, the CDR3 is TGTGCCAGCAGCCTAGTGCCGACAGATACGCAGTATTTT.

CDR3 in amino acids: CATKGDEHTPAPTNEKLFF. In nucleotides, the CDR3 is TGTGCCACCAAGGGAGATGAACATACCCCGGCCCCAACTAATGAAAAACTGTTTTTT. The chain combines TRBV24-1 with TRBJ1-4, with D uncertain. V lost 8 bases, J lost 0 bases, and 24 bases lay in between. Germline CDR1 KGHDR, CDR2 SFDVKD. The CDR3 spans 19 residues.

The chain carries TRBV5-4 and TRBJ1-1; D gene uncertain. Germline loops: CDR1 SGHNT, CDR2 YYREEE (reference sequence). This CDR3 spans 17 amino acids. V dropped 0 bases and J dropped 6 bases, with 21 bases sitting between them. CDR3 sequence reads: CASSLARVPGFLSEAFF. CDR3 DNA: TGTGCCAGCAGCTTGGCCCGGGTCCCGGGGTTTTTGTCTGAAGCTTTCTTT.

The chain couples TRBV12-3 or TRBV12-4 to TRBJ1-1; D remains unclear. The length of the CDR3 is 12 residues. Trimming stripped 3 bases from V and 8 bases from J, with 10 bases between. CDR3 sequence (DNA): TGTGCCAGCAGTTTCGGGAGAGAGGAAGCTTTCTTT. This translates into CASSFGREEAFF.

Details on this clone: A junction end diverges from the germline sequence, so it may reflect a read error. The gene calls are TRBV7-7 and TRBJ2-5, with a possible D match to TRBD1 (5 bases). The CDR3 consists of 12 residues. The germline V gene encodes CDR1 SSHAT and CDR2 FNYEAQ (reference sequence). The CDR3 DNA reads TGTGCTAGCAGCTCAAACAGGGAGACCCAGTACTTC. Translation: CASSSNRETQYF.

Of note for this clone: This specimen includes other DNA sequences encoding the same CDR3. The rearrangement links TRBV2 to TRBJ2-7; D ambiguous. The CDR3 is 11 residues long. Germline V lookup: CDR1 SNHLY, CDR2 FYNNEI. Trimming took off 4 bases at V and 2 bases at J, with 3 bases between the two ends. This CDR3 reads CASSGAYEQYF. In DNA form, the CDR3 reads TGTGCCAGCAGTGGCGCCTACGAGCAGTACTTC.

The chain joins TRBV7-2 to TRBJ1-6; 11 bases agree with TRBD1. After removal of 7 bases from V and 9 bases from J, the junction contained 2 bases not matched to a gene. This CDR3 spans 13 amino acids. Germline values: CDR1 SGHTA, CDR2 FQGNSA. The chain's CDR3 is CASIGTGGSPLHF. The CDR3 nucleotides read TGTGCCAGCATTGGGACAGGGGGTTCACCCCTCCACTTT.

This sequence joins TRBV5-6 and TRBJ2-7, with TRBD1 matching 8 bases. The CDR3 sequence is 15 residues long. The V and J ends lost 2 bases and 0 bases, in that order; junction bases with no gene match: 4. Germline CDR1 SGHDT, CDR2 YYEEEE. CDR3 sequence reads: CASSFRGTGSYEQYF. The CDR3 DNA follows: TGTGCCAGCAGCTTTAGGGGGACAGGCTCCTACGAGCAGTACTTC.

The J gene is TRBJ1-1, the V gene TRBV11-2, with unresolved D. The CDR3 spans 13 residues. Germline assignment: CDR1 SGHAT and CDR2 FQNNGV. Trimming cost V 7 bases and J 2 bases, with 11 bases left between them. CDR3 sequence reads: CASTPFRNTEAFF. In nucleotides, the CDR3 is TGTGCCAGCACCCCGTTCAGAAACACTGAAGCTTTCTTT. The full variable domain, in which reference TRBV11-2 and TRBJ1-1 provide the parts outside the CDR3, is EAGVAQSPRYKIIEKRQSVAFWCNPISGHATLYWYQQILGQGPKLLIQFQNNGVVDDSQLPKDRFSAERLKGVDSTLKIQPAKLEDSAVYLCASTPFRNTEAFFGQGTRLTVV.

The chain is built from TRBV3-1 (or the pseudogene TRBV3-2) and TRBJ1-2, with D perhaps TRBD1 (5 bases). This CDR3 spans 14 amino acids. CDR1 is LGHDT and CDR2 is YNNKEL in the germline V gene (reference sequence). Trimming took off 5 bases at V and 0 bases at J, with 10 bases between the two ends. The CDR3 nucleotides are TGTGCCAGCAGCGTACAGGTTTCTAACTATGGCTACACCTTC. It encodes CASSVQVSNYGYTF.

This chain connects TRBV19 to TRBJ1-3; D might be TRBD1 (6 bases). Germline-derived CDR1 and CDR2 are LNHDA and SQIVND (reference sequence). There are 14 residues in the CDR3. The V and J ends lost 2 bases and 5 bases respectively, with 10 bases between them. The DNA for the CDR3 is TGTGCCAGTAGTATATGGGGGCCCCGAAACACCATATATTTT. It yields the protein CASSIWGPRNTIYF.

The CDR3 sequence: CSARVGRRVDGYTF. CDR3 nucleotides: TGCAGTGCTCGTGTGGGAAGGAGGGTTGATGGCTACACCTTC. The chain combines TRBV20-1 with TRBJ1-2, with D uncertain. Germline values: CDR1 DFQATT, CDR2 SNEGSKA (reference sequence). Trimming took off 5 bases at V and 6 bases at J, with 19 bases between the two ends. The CDR3 has 14 amino acids.

V usage is TRBV10-2 and J usage is TRBJ2-2, with 10 bases fitting TRBD2. V gave up 9 bases and J gave up 3 bases; unmatched junction bases: 10. This CDR3 has 16 residues. Germline CDR1 reads WSHSY; CDR2 reads SAAADI. For the CDR3, the DNA is TGCGCCAGTAGAATAGCGGGGGGTTCGCACACCGGGGAGCTGTTTTTT. Its protein product is CASRIAGGSHTGELFF.

This clone was recorded once. CDR3 protein: CASSQDAGGRRYTF. The CDR3 DNA is TGTGCCAGCAGCCAAGATGCAGGGGGCAGGCGCTACACCTTC. The rearrangement joins TRBV3-1 (or the pseudogene TRBV3-2) to TRBJ1-2; TRBD1 matches 8 bases. Germline V CDR1 and CDR2: LGHDT, YNNKEL (reference sequence). The CDR3 has 14 amino acids. The V segment lost 0 bases and the J segment 9 bases; nucleotides outside the gene matches: 6.

This chain connects TRBV2 to TRBJ2-5, with 9 bases identical to TRBD1. This CDR3 contains 16 residues. Germline V gene sequence: CDR1 SNHLY, CDR2 FYNNEI. The V gene end was trimmed by 4 bases and the J gene end by 4 bases; junction bases not matched to a gene: 10. Here the CDR3 reads CASSGDLGQGRETQYF. The CDR3 nucleotides read TGTGCCAGCAGTGGGGACTTAGGACAGGGGCGAGAGACCCAGTACTTC.

The chain has TRBV12-5 and TRBJ2-7; D might be TRBD2 (5 bases). Germline V gene sequence: CDR1 LGHNT, CDR2 FRNRAP. The CDR3 length is 12 residues. V gave up 3 bases and J gave up 3 bases, with 6 bases separating them. The CDR3 nucleotides are TGTGCTAGTGGTTTTGAGGGCTACGAGCAGTACTTC. Its translation is CASGFEGYEQYF.

This chain links TRBV10-3 with TRBJ1-6, with 7 bases fitting TRBD1. V was clipped by 10 bases and J by 10 bases; unmatched bases: 16. CDR3 size: 15 residues. Germline V gives CDR1 ENHRY, CDR2 SYGVKD. This CDR3 reads CATSQVGQVSSPLHF. The CDR3 DNA reads TGTGCCACCTCCCAGGTTGGACAGGTTTCCTCACCCCTCCACTTT.

This clone has just one count. This chain links TRBV30 with TRBJ2-7; no clear D gene. The CDR3 covers 12 residues. V dropped 2 bases and J dropped 3 bases, with 8 bases sitting between them. The V gene's germline CDR1 is GTSNPN and CDR2 SVGIG (reference sequence). The CDR3 reads CAWSRTYYEQYF. The CDR3 DNA follows: TGTGCCTGGAGTAGAACCTACTACGAGCAGTACTTC.

This chain connects TRBV27 to TRBJ1-5; tentatively, D is TRBD1 (6 bases). V was trimmed by 5 bases and J by 5 bases, leaving 16 bases between them. The CDR3 sequence is 15 residues long. Germline CDR1 MNHEY, CDR2 SMNVEV (reference sequence). Written as DNA, the CDR3 is TGTGCCAGCAGTCCGTCAACAGGGTTGTATCAGCCCCAGCATTTT. It specifies CASSPSTGLYQPQHF.

About this clone itself: This CDR3 is also generated by other DNA sequences in the sample. This chain joins TRBV6-5 and TRBJ1-6, with D maybe TRBD1 (5 bases). Germline V CDR1 and CDR2: MNHEY, SVGAGI. There are 16 residues in the CDR3. V lost 3 bases and J 3 bases, leaving 12 bases between the germline ends. In DNA, the CDR3 is TGTGCCAGCAGTTATGGGGCAGATAGCTATAATTCACCCCTCCACTTT. Translation: CASSYGADSYNSPLHF.

V gene TRBV30 combines with J gene TRBJ1-2, with D maybe TRBD1 (5 bases). Trimming pared 4 bases from V and 7 bases from J, leaving 16 bases between. The length of the CDR3 is 13 residues. Per the germline V gene, CDR1 is GTSNPN and CDR2 is SVGIG (reference sequence). This CDR3 reads CAWTNPGGAGYTF. Written as DNA, the CDR3 is TGTGCCTGGACCAACCCGGGGGGAGCTGGCTACACCTTC.

A few counts support this clone. V and J are TRBV3-1 (or the pseudogene TRBV3-2) and TRBJ1-3; weak D call: TRBD1 (5 bases). Germline V gene sequence: CDR1 LGHDT, CDR2 YNNKEL (reference sequence). The V and J ends lost 4 bases and 1 base respectively, with 17 bases between them. The CDR3 extends over 17 amino acids. CDR3 amino acids: CASSPTMGLGSGNTIYF. CDR3 nucleotide sequence: TGTGCCAGCAGCCCCACGATGGGGCTTGGTTCTGGAAACACCATATATTTT.

The chain is built from TRBV3-1 (or the pseudogene TRBV3-2) and TRBJ2-5; D may be TRBD2 (7 bases). V lost 6 bases to trimming and J lost 1 base, with 15 bases between them. CDR1 and CDR2 from the germline V gene are LGHDT and YNNKEL (reference sequence). The CDR3 has 15 residues. Here the CDR3 reads CASSRRGATQETQYF. In DNA, the CDR3 is TGTGCCAGCAGTCGCCGGGGGGCGACCCAAGAGACCCAGTACTTC.

This clone was detected once. V gene TRBV10-3 combines with J gene TRBJ1-2; the D is unclear. CDR3 length: 13 residues. Germline V CDR1 and CDR2: ENHRY, SYGVKD. V was trimmed by 0 bases and J by 3 bases, leaving 5 bases between them. In DNA, the CDR3 is TGTGCCATCAGTGAGTCCACAGACTATGGCTACACCTTC. Amino acids: CAISESTDYGYTF.

As regards this clone: Sequence at one end of the junction differs from germline and may be a read error. The chain employs TRBV27 and TRBJ1-2; D uncertain. From germline, CDR1 is MNHEY and CDR2 SMNVEV (reference sequence). The CDR3 consists of 15 residues. CDR3 region: CASSLSRPGYYGYTF. The DNA for the CDR3 is TGTGCCAGCAGTTTATCGAGGCCGGGGTACTACGGCTACACCTTC.